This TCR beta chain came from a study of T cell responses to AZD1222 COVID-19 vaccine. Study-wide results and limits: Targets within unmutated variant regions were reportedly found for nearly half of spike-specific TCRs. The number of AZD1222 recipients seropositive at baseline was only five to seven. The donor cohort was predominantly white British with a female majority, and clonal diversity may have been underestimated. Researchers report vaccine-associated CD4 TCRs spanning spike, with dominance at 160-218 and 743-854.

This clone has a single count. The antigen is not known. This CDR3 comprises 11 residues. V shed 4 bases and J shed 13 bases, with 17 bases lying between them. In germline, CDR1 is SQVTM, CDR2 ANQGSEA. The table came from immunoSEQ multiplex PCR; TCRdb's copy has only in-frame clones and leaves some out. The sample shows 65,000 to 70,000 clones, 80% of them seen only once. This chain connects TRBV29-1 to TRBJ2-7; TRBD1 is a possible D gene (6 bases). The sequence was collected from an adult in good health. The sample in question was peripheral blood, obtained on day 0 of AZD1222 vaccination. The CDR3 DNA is TGCAGCGTTGCCACTGACAGGCACCTTTACTTC. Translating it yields CSVATDRHLYF.